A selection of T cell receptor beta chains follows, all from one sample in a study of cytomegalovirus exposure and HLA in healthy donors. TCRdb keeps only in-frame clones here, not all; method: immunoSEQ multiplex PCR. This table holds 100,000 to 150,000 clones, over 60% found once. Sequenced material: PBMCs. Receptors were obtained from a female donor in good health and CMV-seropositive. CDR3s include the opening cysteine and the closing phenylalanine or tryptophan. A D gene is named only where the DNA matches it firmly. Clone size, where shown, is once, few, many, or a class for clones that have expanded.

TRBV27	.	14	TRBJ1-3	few	CASSPQGSGNTIYF	TGTGCCAGCAGTCCGCAGGGTTCTGGAAACACCATATATTTT
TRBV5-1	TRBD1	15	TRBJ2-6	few	CASSGQGLGANVLTF	TGCGCCAGCAGTGGACAGGGGCTCGGGGCCAACGTCCTGACTTTC
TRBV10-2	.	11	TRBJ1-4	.	CASRTNEKLFF	TGCGCCAGCCGTACTAATGAAAAACTGTTTTTT
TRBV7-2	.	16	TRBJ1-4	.	CASSLSTGFNDEKLFF	TGTGCCAGCAGCTTATCCACAGGGTTCAACGATGAAAAACTGTTTTTT
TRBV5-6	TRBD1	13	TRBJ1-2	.	CASTDRPFYGYTF	TGTGCCAGCACGGACAGGCCATTCTATGGCTACACCTTC
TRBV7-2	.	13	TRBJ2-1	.	CASSRRGINEQFF	TGTGCCAGCAGCCGACGGGGAATCAATGAGCAGTTCTTC
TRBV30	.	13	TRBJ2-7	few	CAWSVLGTRTGYF	TGTGCCTGGAGTGTACTAGGGACACGGACGGGGTACTTC
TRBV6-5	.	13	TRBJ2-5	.	CASRPPGGGTQYF	TGTGCCAGCAGACCCCCAGGGGGAGGGACCCAGTACTTC
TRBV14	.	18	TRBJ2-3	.	CASSHRTDHTVRSDTQYF	TGTGCCAGCAGCCACAGGACAGACCACACGGTGAGGTCGGATACGCAGTATTTT
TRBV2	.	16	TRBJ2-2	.	CASSRGKGTNTGELFF	TGTGCCAGCAGTAGGGGGAAAGGGACGAACACCGGGGAGCTGTTTTTT
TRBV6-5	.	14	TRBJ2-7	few	CASSPGTRTYEQYF	TGTGCCAGCAGTCCCGGGACAAGGACCTACGAGCAGTACTTC
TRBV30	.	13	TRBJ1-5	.	CAWSGQSNQPQHF	TGTGCCTGGAGTGGACAGAGCAATCAGCCCCAGCATTTT
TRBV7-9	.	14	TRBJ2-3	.	CASSLIQSTDTQYF	TGTGCCAGCAGCTTAATCCAGAGCACAGATACGCAGTATTTT
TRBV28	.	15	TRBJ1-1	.	CASRHPGDWNTEAFF	TGTGCCAGCAGGCACCCAGGGGATTGGAACACTGAAGCTTTCTTT
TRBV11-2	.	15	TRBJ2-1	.	CASSRGWSSYNEQFF	TGTGCCAGCAGCCGAGGCTGGAGCTCCTACAATGAGCAGTTCTTC
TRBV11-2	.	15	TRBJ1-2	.	CASSLAHGSYYGYTF	TGTGCCAGCAGCTTAGCGCACGGGTCTTACTATGGCTACACCTTC
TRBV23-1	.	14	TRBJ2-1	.	CASSQLGFYNEQFF	TGCGCCAGCAGTCAATTGGGCTTCTACAATGAGCAGTTCTTC
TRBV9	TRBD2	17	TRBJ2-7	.	CASSVGSGGPSSYEQYF	TGTGCCAGCAGCGTCGGGAGCGGGGGCCCCAGCTCCTACGAGCAGTACTTC
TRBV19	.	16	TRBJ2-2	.	CASSTPFRGYTGELFF	TGTGCCAGTAGTACGCCATTCAGGGGATACACCGGGGAGCTGTTTTTT
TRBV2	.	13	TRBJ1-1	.	CASSDRRNTEAFF	TGTGCCAGCAGTGACAGGAGGAACACTGAAGCCTTCTTT
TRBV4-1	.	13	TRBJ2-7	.	CASSRSADYEQYF	TGCGCCAGCAGCCGATCGGCGGACTACGAGCAGTACTTC
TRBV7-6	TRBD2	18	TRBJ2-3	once	CASSLGAPLAGGPNTQYF	TGTGCCAGCAGCTTAGGTGCCCCACTAGCGGGGGGGCCAAATACGCAGTATTTT
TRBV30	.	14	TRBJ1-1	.	CAWSPRGLGTEAFF	TGTGCCTGGAGTCCGAGGGGGTTAGGCACTGAAGCTTTCTTT
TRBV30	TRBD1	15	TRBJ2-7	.	CAWRSGTGGNYEQYF	TGTGCCTGGAGGTCCGGGACAGGGGGAAACTACGAGCAGTACTTC
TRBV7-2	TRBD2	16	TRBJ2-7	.	CASSPLGRGRAHEQYF	TGTGCCAGCAGCCCCCTCGGGCGCGGGAGGGCCCACGAGCAGTACTTC
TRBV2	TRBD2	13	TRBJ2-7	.	CASNPSGSYEQYF	TGTGCCAGCAATCCTAGCGGGAGCTACGAGCAGTACTTC
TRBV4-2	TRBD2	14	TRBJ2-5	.	CASSSGGAGETQYF	TGTGCCAGCTCGAGCGGGGGGGCGGGGGAGACCCAGTACTTC